Following are 30 T cell receptor beta chains from one sample sequenced in a study of blood T cell repertoires in COVID-19. Profiled with immunoSEQ multiplex PCR; TCRdb holds only in-frame clones, not every one. The sample holds just over 250,000 clones, 88% seen once. The source material was peripheral blood. These receptors originate from a woman aged 70-85 years with COVID-19, enrolled during active disease.

This chain links TRBV14 with TRBJ2-3, with D possibly being TRBD2 (6 bases). The CDR3 consists of 14 residues. Germline values: CDR1 SGHDN, CDR2 FVKESK. V lost 5 bases and J 4 bases, leaving 13 bases between the germline ends. CDR3 sequence (DNA): TGTGCCAGCAGCGGGGGAGGCCGCGCAGATACGCAGTATTTT. Translating gives CASSGGGRADTQYF.

The rearrangement links TRBV7-8 to TRBJ2-7, with 11 bases matching TRBD1. Germline CDR1 is SGHVS and CDR2 is FQNEAQ. This CDR3 comprises 15 residues. Trimming at V came to 6 bases and at J to 3 bases, leaving 7 bases not matched to a gene. The DNA of the CDR3 is TGTGCCAGCAGGGCCGCCGGGACAGGGGGCTACGAGCAGTACTTC. Its protein product is CASRAAGTGGYEQYF.

The chain uses TRBV3-1 (or the pseudogene TRBV3-2) and TRBJ1-1; TRBD1 might be the D (6 bases). Trimming removed 4 bases at V and 1 base at J, with 13 bases between. The CDR3 contains 15 residues. Germline V gene data show CDR1 as LGHDT and CDR2 as YNNKEL (reference sequence). CDR3 residues: CASSLQGQPNTEAFF. CDR3 in DNA: TGTGCCAGCAGCCTCCAAGGACAGCCGAACACTGAAGCTTTCTTT.

The chain joins TRBV7-2 to TRBJ1-2; D gene unclear. V lost 0 bases, J lost 4 bases, and 9 bases lay in between. The CDR3 spans 14 residues. The germline V gene encodes CDR1 SGHTA and CDR2 FQGNSA. The chain's CDR3 is CASSLAPPRYGYTF. CDR3 DNA: TGTGCCAGCAGCTTAGCCCCCCCCCGCTATGGCTACACCTTC.

The rearrangement joins TRBV18 to TRBJ2-1, with D tentatively TRBD2 (5 bases). Per the germline V gene, CDR1 is KGHSH and CDR2 is LQKENI. Trimming took 2 bases from V and 9 from J, leaving 17 bases between them. CDR3 length: 15 amino acids. As DNA, the CDR3 is TGTGCCAGCTCACCAAGTACGAGGGCCATTTCTGAGCAGTTCTTC. Its translation is CASSPSTRAISEQFF.

The V gene is TRBV6-4, the J gene TRBJ2-1; 9 bases fit TRBD2. The J segment lost 2 bases and the V segment lost 3 bases, leaving 2 bases of the junction unmatched. The CDR3 covers 15 residues. CDR1 is MRHNA, CDR2 SNTAGT, per germline. The CDR3 spells CASSDVAGAYNEQFF. For the CDR3, the DNA is TGTGCCAGCAGTGATGTAGCGGGAGCCTACAATGAGCAGTTCTTC.

This chain uses TRBV3-1 (or the pseudogene TRBV3-2) with TRBJ1-5; 9 bases are shared with TRBD1. V lost 3 bases to trimming and J lost 6 bases; unmatched junction nucleotides: 3. The CDR3 is 14 residues long. Germline lookup yields CDR1 LGHDT and CDR2 YNNKEL (reference sequence). CDR3 DNA sequence: TGTGCCAGCAGCCACACAGGGGGCCTTCAGCCCCAGCATTTT. It specifies CASSHTGGLQPQHF.

The V and J genes are TRBV6-5 and TRBJ1-3; D possibly corresponds to TRBD1 (5 bases). The ends were cut back, 5 bases at V and 3 bases at J, with 8 bases in the middle. The germline gives CDR1 MNHEY, CDR2 SVGAGI. The CDR3 length is 13 residues. In DNA, the CDR3 is TGTGCCAGCAGTCCCCAGGGTGGAAACACCATATATTTT. The encoded protein is CASSPQGGNTIYF.

This clone was found a few times. The chain is built from TRBV6-6 and TRBJ1-1; 12 bases fit TRBD1. The V segment lost 4 bases and the J segment 3 bases; nucleotides outside the gene matches: 3. The CDR3 has 15 amino acids. Germline lookup yields CDR1 MNHNY and CDR2 SVGAGI (reference sequence). The DNA for the CDR3 is TGTGCCAGCAGTTCGGGACAGGGGGCTGACACTGAAGCTTTCTTT. Protein sequence: CASSSGQGADTEAFF.

The chain links TRBV4-1 to TRBJ1-3; D is uncertain. The CDR3 contains 15 residues. V was trimmed by 1 base and J by 3 bases, leaving 10 bases between them. Germline lookup yields CDR1 MGHRA and CDR2 YSYEKL. The CDR3 spells CASSQVALIGNTIYF. The CDR3 DNA is TGCGCCAGCAGCCAAGTGGCCCTGATTGGAAACACCATATATTTT.

The chain joins TRBV6-2 or TRBV6-3 to TRBJ1-6; weak D call: TRBD1 (6 bases). There are 14 residues in the CDR3. CDR1 and CDR2 from the germline V gene are MNHEY and SVGEGT. V gave up 6 bases and J gave up 8 bases, with 14 bases separating them. The CDR3 DNA sequence: TGTGCCAGCAGCCTAACAGGGATGTATTCACCCCTCCACTTT. Translation: CASSLTGMYSPLHF.

The V gene is TRBV6-4, the J gene TRBJ1-4, with 8 nucleotides matching TRBD1. Trimming cost V 4 bases and J 3 bases; bases outside gene matches: 4. The V gene's germline CDR1 is MRHNA and CDR2 SNTAGT. The CDR3 runs to 15 residues. The CDR3 loop reads CASSADRGPNEKLFF. The CDR3 DNA sequence: TGTGCCAGCAGTGCCGACAGGGGTCCTAATGAAAAACTGTTTTTT.

J is TRBJ2-2 and V is TRBV5-1; D remains ambiguous. Germline V CDR1 and CDR2: SGHRS, YFSETQ. Between the trimmed V and J ends, which lost 0 bases and 0 bases, there was a span of 3 bases. CDR3 length: 14 amino acids. CDR3 in DNA: TGCGCCAGCAGCTTGGATACGAACACCGGGGAGCTGTTTTTT. This sequence encodes CASSLDTNTGELFF.

The J gene is TRBJ1-5, the V gene TRBV7-2; perhaps TRBD1 as D (6 bases). Germline V gene sequence: CDR1 SGHTA, CDR2 FQGNSA. This CDR3 comprises 15 residues. V gave up 4 bases and J gave up 7 bases, with 17 bases separating them. The CDR3 loop is CASSWGGGLDQPQHF. CDR3 sequence (DNA): TGTGCCAGCAGCTGGGGCGGGGGGCTGGACCAGCCCCAGCATTTT.

V gene TRBV20-1 combines with J gene TRBJ2-1; 14 bases fit TRBD2. V trimming: 3 bases; J trimming: 9 bases; junction bases outside the gene matches: 4. This CDR3 spans 14 amino acids. Germline CDR1 and CDR2: DFQATT and SNEGSKA (reference sequence). The chain's CDR3 is CSASSGLAGVEQFF. CDR3 DNA: TGCAGTGCTAGTTCGGGACTAGCGGGAGTTGAGCAGTTCTTC.

The V gene is TRBV30, the J gene TRBJ1-3, with D unresolved. Trimming took 1 base from V and 4 from J, leaving 8 bases between them. The CDR3 totals 13 residues. Looked up from germline, CDR1 is GTSNPN and CDR2 is SVGIG (reference sequence). CDR3 nucleotide sequence: TGTGCCTGGAGTGACAGTTCCGGAAACACCATATATTTT. This translates into CAWSDSSGNTIYF.

The chain couples TRBV5-6 to TRBJ2-2; possible D gene TRBD2, 5 bases. V gave up 1 base and J gave up 7 bases, with 14 bases separating them. The CDR3 covers 15 residues. Germline V gene lookup returns CDR1 SGHDT and CDR2 YYEEEE. CDR3: CASSLIPGLSGELFF. CDR3 nucleotide sequence: TGTGCCAGCAGCTTGATTCCCGGACTCAGCGGGGAGCTGTTTTTT.

The V and J genes are TRBV4-1 and TRBJ1-1; weak D call: TRBD1 (6 bases). Deletions cut 1 base from V and 4 bases from J, with 19 bases between. Germline V lookup: CDR1 MGHRA, CDR2 YSYEKL. This CDR3 has 17 residues. The CDR3, as DNA: TGCGCCAGCAGCCAAGGTTCGAACAGGGCGGGGGGCACTGAAGCTTTCTTT. The encoded protein is CASSQGSNRAGGTEAFF.

The rearrangement links TRBV20-1 to TRBJ2-1; tentative D call: TRBD1 (5 bases). The V gene's germline CDR1 is DFQATT and CDR2 SNEGSKA (reference sequence). The CDR3 runs to 11 residues. Trimming took 6 bases from V and 9 from J, leaving 12 bases between them. CDR3 residues: CSAQEYGEQFF. The DNA for the CDR3 is TGCAGTGCACAGGAATACGGTGAGCAGTTCTTC.

The chain has TRBV18 and TRBJ1-1; 10 nucleotides match TRBD1. CDR1 is KGHSH and CDR2 is LQKENI in the germline V gene. This CDR3 spans 13 amino acids. V trimming: 8 bases; J trimming: 3 bases; junction bases outside the gene matches: 3. The CDR3 loop is CASTGTGDTEAFF. In nucleotides, the CDR3 is TGTGCCAGCACCGGGACAGGGGACACTGAAGCTTTCTTT.

The V and J genes are TRBV20-1 and TRBJ1-3; D possibly corresponds to TRBD1 (6 bases). Germline V gene lookup returns CDR1 DFQATT and CDR2 SNEGSKA (reference sequence). V shed 3 bases and J shed 3 bases, with 12 bases lying between them. The CDR3 contains 14 residues. CDR3 nucleotides: TGCAGTGCTAGTCAGGGGTCGGGTGGAAACACCATATATTTT. It specifies CSASQGSGGNTIYF.

This chain connects TRBV7-9 to TRBJ1-2; no clear D gene. This CDR3 is built from 12 residues. V gave up 1 base and J gave up 7 bases, with 7 bases separating them. Germline loops: CDR1 SEHNR, CDR2 FQNEAQ (reference sequence). The CDR3 reads CASSLGAGGYTF. CDR3 nucleotides: TGTGCCAGCAGCTTAGGGGCCGGTGGCTACACCTTC.

J is TRBJ1-1 and V is TRBV30, with TRBD1 as a possible D gene (5 bases). Per germline, CDR1 GTSNPN and CDR2 SVGIG (reference sequence). This CDR3 is built from 15 residues. V lost 0 bases and J lost 5, with 16 bases in between. CDR3 nucleotide sequence: TGTGCCTGGAGTGTTGAGGGGCAGGGAGGGACTGAAGCTTTCTTT. It yields the protein CAWSVEGQGGTEAFF.

The V and J genes are TRBV6-5 and TRBJ1-6, with D possibly TRBD1 on 6 matching bases. Trimming removed 8 bases from V and 9 bases from J, with 17 bases in between. Germline CDR1 is MNHEY and CDR2 is SVGAGI. This CDR3 spans 14 amino acids. The CDR3 region has the DNA TGTGCCAGCTTCGAACAGGGTTTTAGTTCACCCCTCCACTTT. Protein: CASFEQGFSSPLHF.

The J gene is TRBJ1-4, the V gene TRBV11-2, with 7 bases aligning to TRBD1. Germline trimming cut 6 bases from V and 0 bases from J; bases unmatched to any gene: 10. From germline, CDR1 is SGHAT and CDR2 FQNNGV. This CDR3 contains 17 residues. The CDR3 sequence is CASSQGVAAPTNEKLFF. For the CDR3, the DNA is TGTGCCAGCAGTCAGGGGGTAGCAGCACCAACTAATGAAAAACTGTTTTTT.

V usage is TRBV12-3 or TRBV12-4 and J usage is TRBJ2-1; D not resolved. The CDR3 runs to 12 residues. V was clipped by 7 bases and J by 2 bases, with 6 bases between them. The CDR3 loop reads CASTSPYNEQFF. CDR3 sequence (DNA): TGTGCCAGCACCTCTCCCTACAATGAGCAGTTCTTC.

The V call is TRBV15, the J call TRBJ2-2, with 12 bases aligning to TRBD2. V lost 5 bases to trimming and J lost 7 bases; unmatched junction nucleotides: 5. This CDR3 comprises 15 residues. Germline V CDR1 and CDR2: LNHNV, YYDKDF (reference sequence). This CDR3 is CATSFGLAGSGELFF. The CDR3 DNA follows: TGTGCCACCAGCTTCGGACTAGCGGGAAGCGGGGAGCTGTTTTTT.

The V call is TRBV12-3 or TRBV12-4, the J call TRBJ2-7; 10 bases are a match to TRBD1. The J segment lost 3 bases and the V segment lost 4 bases, leaving 0 bases of the junction unmatched. The CDR3 loop spans 13 amino acids. The CDR3 region has the DNA TGTGCCAGCAGTTGGACAGGGGGCTACGAGCAGTACTTC. Amino acids: CASSWTGGYEQYF.

This chain uses TRBV19 with TRBJ1-2, with no clear D. There are 12 residues in the CDR3. V gave up 8 bases and J gave up 5 bases, with 12 bases separating them. Germline CDR1 LNHDA, CDR2 SQIVND (reference sequence). The CDR3 loop reads CASSPAGYGYTF. The CDR3 DNA reads TGTGCCAGTTCCCCCGCGGGTTATGGCTACACCTTC.

The chain has TRBV11-3 and TRBJ2-2; D is possibly TRBD2 (6 bases). Trimming removed 5 bases from V and 6 bases from J, with 13 bases in between. There are 14 residues in the CDR3. The germline gives CDR1 SGHNT, CDR2 YENEEA. The CDR3 here is CASSRPGSAGELFF. The CDR3 nucleotides read TGTGCCAGCAGCCGCCCCGGGAGTGCCGGGGAGCTGTTTTTT.